The T cell receptor (beta chain) under discussion was sequenced for a study of beta chain features in type 1 diabetes. The isolated RNA, all of it, was reverse transcribed, so expressed TCRB transcripts were what got sequenced. The method was immunoSEQ multiplex PCR; TCRdb's version includes in-frame clones alone and lacks a portion of them. This table holds under 200,000 clones, about 8.1% found once. The V end lost 6 bases, the J end lost 8 bases, and 20 bases lay between the germline ends. The germline V gene has CDR1 ENHRY and CDR2 SYGVKD. This CDR3 comprises 15 residues. This clonotype was obtained from a man in his late teens or twenties in good health. The V gene is TRBV10-3, the J gene TRBJ1-3, with no clear D. Specimen: central memory CD4+ T cells from blood. The CDR3 sequence is CAISGLGRHGDTIYF. As DNA, the CDR3 is TGTGCCATCAGCGGACTCGGCAGGCACGGAGACACCATATATTTT.